The present T cell receptor (beta chain) was sequenced within a study of blood T cell repertoires in COVID-19. Across the whole study: The analysed material was cDNA or gDNA that came from T cells, B-cell-depleted T cells, or PBMCs.

Clones were sequenced by immunoSEQ multiplex PCR, and TCRdb holds only the in-frame ones, with some missing. The data contain 65,000 to 90,000 clones, 70% to 85% of them singletons. CDR3 size: 15 residues. Germline CDR1 and CDR2: SGHNT and YYREEE (reference sequence). Trimming at V came to 4 bases and at J to 4 bases, leaving 10 bases not matched to a gene. The chain has TRBV5-4 and TRBJ2-5; TRBD2 matches 7 bases. This clonotype was obtained from a woman aged 55-69 years with acute or convalescent COVID-19. Sequenced sample: peripheral blood. This CDR3 is CASSREAGSGETQYF. In nucleotides, the CDR3 is TGTGCCAGCAGCCGGGAGGCGGGTTCTGGAGAGACCCAGTACTTC.